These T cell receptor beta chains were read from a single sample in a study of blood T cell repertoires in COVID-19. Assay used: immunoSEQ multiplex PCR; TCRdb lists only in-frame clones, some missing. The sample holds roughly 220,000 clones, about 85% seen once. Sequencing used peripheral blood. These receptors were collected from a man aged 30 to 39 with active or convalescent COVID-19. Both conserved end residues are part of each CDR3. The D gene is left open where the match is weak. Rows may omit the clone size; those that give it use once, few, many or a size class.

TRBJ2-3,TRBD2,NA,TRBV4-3,TGCGCCAGCAGCGGTACGGGACTAGGCGTGGATACGCAGTATTTT,CASSGTGLGVDTQYF
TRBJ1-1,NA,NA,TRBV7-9,TGTGCCAGCAGCCCCCGGGGGGTGTTGGGGACTGAAGCTTTCTTT,CASSPRGVLGTEAFF
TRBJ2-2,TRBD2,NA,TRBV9,TGTGCCAGCAGCGGTAGCGGGGGGGCCGCCACCGGGGAGCTGTTTTTT,CASSGSGGAATGELFF
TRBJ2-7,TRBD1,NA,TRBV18,TGTGCCAGCTCACGATGGACAGGGGGCTACGAGCAGTACTTC,CASSRWTGGYEQYF
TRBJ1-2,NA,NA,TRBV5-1,TGCGCCAGCAGCTTGCTCGGTGAGGGTGGCTACACCTTC,CASSLLGEGGYTF
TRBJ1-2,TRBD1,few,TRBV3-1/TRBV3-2,TGTGCCAGCAGCTCCACAGGGGATGGCTACACCTTC,CASSSTGDGYTF
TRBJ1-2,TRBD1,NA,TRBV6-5,TGTGCCAGCACCCCAGGGGGCGGGCGCTATGGCTACACCTTC,CASTPGGGRYGYTF
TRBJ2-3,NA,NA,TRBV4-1,TGCGCCAGCAGTTTCCTGGGGGGGCGTACGCAGTATTTT,CASSFLGGRTQYF
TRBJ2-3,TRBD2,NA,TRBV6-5,TGTGCCAGCAGGCTAGCGGGGGCCCACACAGATACGCAGTATTTT,CASRLAGAHTDTQYF
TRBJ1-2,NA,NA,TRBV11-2,TGTGCCAGCAGCTTAGCCAGGCCAAGCTACACCTTC,CASSLARPSYTF
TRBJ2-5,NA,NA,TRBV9,TGTGCCAGCAGCAGGACTACCAAGGAGACCCAGTACTTC,CASSRTTKETQYF
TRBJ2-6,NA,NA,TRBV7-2,TGTGCCAGCAGCTCCGAGGAGGTGATCTCTGGGGCCAACGTCCTGACTTTC,CASSSEEVISGANVLTF
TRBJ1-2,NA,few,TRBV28,TGTGCCAGCAGTTTAACAGGGAACTATGGCTACACCTTC,CASSLTGNYGYTF
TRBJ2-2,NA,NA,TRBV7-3,TGTGCCAGCAACCCGGAGGGCCGGGCCGGGGAGCTGTTTTTT,CASNPEGRAGELFF
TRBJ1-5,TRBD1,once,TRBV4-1,TGCGCCAGGGGACAGGGCAGCCTCCATAGCAATCAGCCCCAGCATTTT,CARGQGSLHSNQPQHF
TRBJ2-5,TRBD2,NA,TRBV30,TGTGCCTGGAGTGTTGGTAGCGGGAGACCTGGGGAGACCCAGTACTTC,CAWSVGSGRPGETQYF
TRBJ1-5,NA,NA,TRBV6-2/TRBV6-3,TGTGCCAGCAGTTATAGACAGAATAATCAGCCCCAGCATTTT,CASSYRQNNQPQHF
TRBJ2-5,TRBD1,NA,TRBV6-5,TGTGCCAGCAGTTACGGGACAGGGGGCATGGAGACCCAGTACTTC,CASSYGTGGMETQYF
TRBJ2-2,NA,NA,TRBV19,TGTGCCAGTAGTGGGGGACTGGGGCCGAACACCGGGGAGCTGTTTTTT,CASSGGLGPNTGELFF
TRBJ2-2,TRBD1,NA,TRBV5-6,TGTGCCAGCAGCCCACTCCCGGGACAGGGGACCGGGGAGCTGTTTTTT,CASSPLPGQGTGELFF
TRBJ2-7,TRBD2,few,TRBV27,TGTGCCAGCAGTTCCGGCGGGAGGATAATCTACGAGCAGTACTTC,CASSSGGRIIYEQYF
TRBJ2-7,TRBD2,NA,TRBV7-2,TGTGCCAGCAGCCGCCGACACGTCGGGACTACTACCTACGAGCAGTACTTC,CASSRRHVGTTTYEQYF
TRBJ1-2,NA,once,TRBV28,TGTGCCAGCGAAGCCGGGGTACTCGGCTACACCTTC,CASEAGVLGYTF
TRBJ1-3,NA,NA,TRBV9,TGTGCCAGCAGCGCCAGGGAGGGGCGGGACACCATATATTTT,CASSAREGRDTIYF
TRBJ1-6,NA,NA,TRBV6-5,TGTGCCAGCAGTTATTGGGGGGGACCCCTCCACTTT,CASSYWGGPLHF
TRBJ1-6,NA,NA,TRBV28,TGTGCCAGCAGTTCCCTATATACCTATAATTCACCCCTCCACTTT,CASSSLYTYNSPLHF
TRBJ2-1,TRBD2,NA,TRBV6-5,TGTGCCAGCAGTTCCCTAAGCGGGAGACCCATCAATGAGCAGTTCTTC,CASSSLSGRPINEQFF
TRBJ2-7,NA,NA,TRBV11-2,TGTGCCAGCAGCTTAGTATCCGGGGACTACGAGCAGTACTTC,CASSLVSGDYEQYF
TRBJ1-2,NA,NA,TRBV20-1,TGCAGTGCTGGGGACTGGGGAGGCTACACCTTC,CSAGDWGGYTF
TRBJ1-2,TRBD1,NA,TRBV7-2,TGTGCCAGCAGCCCCGGGACAGGGGGCGCAACCTCTGGCTACACCTTC,CASSPGTGGATSGYTF
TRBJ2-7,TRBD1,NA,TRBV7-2,TGTGCCAGCAGCCCAACGGGACAGAAAACCGACGAGCAGTACTTC,CASSPTGQKTDEQYF
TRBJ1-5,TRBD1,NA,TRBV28,TGTGCCAGCAGGACCGGGACAGGGGTCCAGCCCCAGCATTTT,CASRTGTGVQPQHF
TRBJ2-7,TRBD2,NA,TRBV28,TGTGCCAGCAGGGTGGCGGGACTACAGGCCTACGAGCAGTACTTC,CASRVAGLQAYEQYF
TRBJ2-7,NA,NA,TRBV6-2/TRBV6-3,TGTGCCAGCAGTTACGGAGCAGGGATCGCCCCTTTCGTCGAGCAGTACTTC,CASSYGAGIAPFVEQYF
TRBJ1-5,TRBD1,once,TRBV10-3,TGTGCCATCAGCCTGACAGGGGATAGCAATCAGCCCCAGCATTTT,CAISLTGDSNQPQHF
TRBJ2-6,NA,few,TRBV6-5,TGTGCCAGCAGTTACCGGCCAGGGTCTGGGGCCAACGTCCTGACTTTC,CASSYRPGSGANVLTF
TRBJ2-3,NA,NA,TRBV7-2,TGTGCCAGCAAAAGGAGAGTCACAGATACGCAGTATTTT,CASKRRVTDTQYF
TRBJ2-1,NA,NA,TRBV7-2,TGTGCCAGCAGCTTAGATAGCGGTATTCGCTACAATGAGCAGTTCTTC,CASSLDSGIRYNEQFF
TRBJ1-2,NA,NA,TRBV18,TGTGCCAGCTCACCGGTCCCAGGCCCGTTGGGCTACACCTTC,CASSPVPGPLGYTF
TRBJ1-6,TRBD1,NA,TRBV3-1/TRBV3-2,TGTGCCAGCAGCCTAAGGACAGGTGATAATTCACCCCTCCACTTT,CASSLRTGDNSPLHF
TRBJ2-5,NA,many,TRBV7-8,TGTGCCAGCAGCTTAAGGACAAAACAAGAGACCCAGTACTTC,CASSLRTKQETQYF
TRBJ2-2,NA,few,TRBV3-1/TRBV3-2,TGTGCCAGCAGCCTAACCGGGGAGCTGTTTTTT,CASSLTGELFF
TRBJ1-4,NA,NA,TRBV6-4,TGTGCCAGCAGTCTAGGGGGTGGCCCAAATGAAAAACTGTTTTTT,CASSLGGGPNEKLFF
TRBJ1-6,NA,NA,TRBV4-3,TGCGCCAGCAGCCAAGATCGGGGGGGCGCGGGGTCACCCCTCCACTTT,CASSQDRGGAGSPLHF
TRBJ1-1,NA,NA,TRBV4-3,TGCGCCAGCAGCCAAGATACAGGGAGTCTCAATGAAGCTTTCTTT,CASSQDTGSLNEAFF
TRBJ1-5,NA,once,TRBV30,TGTGCCTGGAGCCTCGGGAGCCGGAATCAGCCCCAGCATTTT,CAWSLGSRNQPQHF